Following are 2 T cell receptor beta chains from one sample sequenced in a study of cytomegalovirus exposure and HLA in healthy donors. PCR amplification relied on 60 Vbeta primers (plus 13 Jbeta primers). Clones were read by immunoSEQ multiplex PCR, and TCRdb kept only the in-frame ones, dropping some. The data contain about 170,000 clones, approximately 59% of them seen just once; the ten biggest clones take up roughly 2.9%. The sequencing input was PBMCs. The receptors here all came from a man in his forties in good health and CMV-seronegative.

The chain couples TRBV6-5 to TRBJ2-1; possible D gene TRBD1, 5 bases. The germline gives CDR1 MNHEY, CDR2 SVGAGI. The CDR3 loop spans 13 amino acids. The V end lost 6 bases, the J end lost 7 bases, and 13 bases lay between the germline ends. This CDR3 reads CASSNQGGNEQFF. CDR3 nucleotides: TGTGCCAGCAGCAACCAGGGCGGTAATGAGCAGTTCTTC.

This chain links TRBV10-3 with TRBJ1-1; D may be TRBD1 (5 bases). The CDR3 spans 13 residues. The germline V and J ends were trimmed by 5 bases and 1 base, with 8 bases remaining between them. Germline V gives CDR1 ENHRY, CDR2 SYGVKD. Here the CDR3 DNA reads TGTGCCATCAGTATCCAGGGGAACACTGAAGCTTTCTTT. It codes for CAISIQGNTEAFF.